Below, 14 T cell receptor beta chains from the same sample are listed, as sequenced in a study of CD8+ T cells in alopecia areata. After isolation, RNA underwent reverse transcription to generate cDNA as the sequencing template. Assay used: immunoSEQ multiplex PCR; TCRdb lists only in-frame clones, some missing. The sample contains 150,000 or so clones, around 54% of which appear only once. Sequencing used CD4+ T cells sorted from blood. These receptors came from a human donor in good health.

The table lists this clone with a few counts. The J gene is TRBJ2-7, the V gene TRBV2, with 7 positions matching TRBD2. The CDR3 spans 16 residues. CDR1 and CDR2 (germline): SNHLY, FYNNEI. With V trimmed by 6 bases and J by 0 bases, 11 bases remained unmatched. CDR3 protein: CASRRALAASSYEQYF. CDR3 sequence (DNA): TGTGCCAGCAGGAGGGCGCTAGCGGCCAGCTCCTACGAGCAGTACTTC.

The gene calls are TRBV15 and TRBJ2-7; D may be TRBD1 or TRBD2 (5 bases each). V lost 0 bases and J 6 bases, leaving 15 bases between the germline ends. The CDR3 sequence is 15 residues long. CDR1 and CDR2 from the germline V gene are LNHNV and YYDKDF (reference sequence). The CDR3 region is CATSREGPYKSEQYF. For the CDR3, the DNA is TGTGCCACCAGCAGAGAGGGACCGTACAAGAGCGAGCAGTACTTC.

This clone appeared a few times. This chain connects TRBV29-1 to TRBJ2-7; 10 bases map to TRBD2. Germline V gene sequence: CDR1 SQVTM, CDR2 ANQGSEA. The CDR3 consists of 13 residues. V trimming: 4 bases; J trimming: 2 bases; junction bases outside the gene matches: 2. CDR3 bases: TGCAGCGTTGCACTAGCGGGAACCTACGAGCAGTACTTC. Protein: CSVALAGTYEQYF.

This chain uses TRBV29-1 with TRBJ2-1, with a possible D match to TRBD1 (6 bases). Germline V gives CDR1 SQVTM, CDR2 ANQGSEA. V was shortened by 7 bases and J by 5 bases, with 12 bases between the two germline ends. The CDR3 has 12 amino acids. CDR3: CSGTGLNNEQFF. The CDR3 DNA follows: TGCAGCGGTACAGGGCTAAACAATGAGCAGTTCTTC.

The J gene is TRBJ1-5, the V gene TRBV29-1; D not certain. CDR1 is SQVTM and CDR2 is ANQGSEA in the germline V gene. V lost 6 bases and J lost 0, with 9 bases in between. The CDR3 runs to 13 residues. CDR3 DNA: TGCAGCGTCCGAGGAACTAGCAATCAGCCCCAGCATTTT. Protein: CSVRGTSNQPQHF.

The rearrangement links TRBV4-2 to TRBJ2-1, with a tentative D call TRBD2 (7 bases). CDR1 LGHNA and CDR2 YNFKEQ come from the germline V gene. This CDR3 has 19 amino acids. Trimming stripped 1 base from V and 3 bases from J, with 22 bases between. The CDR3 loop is CASSQAVGGLGGSYNEQFF. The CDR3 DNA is TGTGCCAGCAGCCAAGCGGTAGGGGGACTTGGCGGGAGCTACAATGAGCAGTTCTTC.

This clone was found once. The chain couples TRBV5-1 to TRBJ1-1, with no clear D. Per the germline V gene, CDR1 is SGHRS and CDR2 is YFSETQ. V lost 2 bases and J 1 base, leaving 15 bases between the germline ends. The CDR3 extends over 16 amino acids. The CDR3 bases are TGCGCCAGCAGCTTATCGGGGAAAGGAGGGAACACTGAAGCTTTCTTT. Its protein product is CASSLSGKGGNTEAFF.

The CDR3 loop is CSARDRAIQETQYF. The CDR3 DNA reads TGCAGCGCTAGGGACAGGGCGATACAAGAGACCCAGTACTTC. The V gene is TRBV29-1, the J gene TRBJ2-5; 9 positions match TRBD1. Germline V gives CDR1 SQVTM, CDR2 ANQGSEA. The CDR3 covers 14 residues. Germline trimming cut 7 bases from V and 2 bases from J; bases unmatched to any gene: 8.

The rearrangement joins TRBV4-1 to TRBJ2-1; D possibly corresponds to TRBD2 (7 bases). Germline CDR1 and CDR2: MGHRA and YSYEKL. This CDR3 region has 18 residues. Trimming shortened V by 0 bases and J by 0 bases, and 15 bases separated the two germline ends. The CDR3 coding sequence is TGCGCCAGCAGCCAAGATTCGGGGGGCGGGCACTCCTACAATGAGCAGTTCTTC. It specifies CASSQDSGGGHSYNEQFF.

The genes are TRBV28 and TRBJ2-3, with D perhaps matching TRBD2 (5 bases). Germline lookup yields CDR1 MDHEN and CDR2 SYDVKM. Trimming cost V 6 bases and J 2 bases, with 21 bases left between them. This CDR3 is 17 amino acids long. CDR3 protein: CASSPAGRLLYTDTQYF. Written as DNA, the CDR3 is TGTGCCAGCAGCCCAGCTGGGCGACTACTTTACACAGATACGCAGTATTTT.

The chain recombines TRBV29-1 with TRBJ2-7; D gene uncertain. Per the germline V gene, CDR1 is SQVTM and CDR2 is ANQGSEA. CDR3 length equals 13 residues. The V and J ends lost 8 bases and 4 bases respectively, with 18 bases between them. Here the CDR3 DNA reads TGCAGCCCTAAAGCGAGTCTCGAATACGAGCAGTACTTC. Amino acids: CSPKASLEYEQYF.

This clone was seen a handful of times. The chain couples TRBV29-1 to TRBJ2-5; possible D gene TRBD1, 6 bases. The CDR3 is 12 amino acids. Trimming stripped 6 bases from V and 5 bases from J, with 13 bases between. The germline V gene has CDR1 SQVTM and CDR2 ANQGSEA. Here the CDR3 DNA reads TGCAGCGTCCCACAGGGTGGGGAGACCCAGTACTTC. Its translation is CSVPQGGETQYF.

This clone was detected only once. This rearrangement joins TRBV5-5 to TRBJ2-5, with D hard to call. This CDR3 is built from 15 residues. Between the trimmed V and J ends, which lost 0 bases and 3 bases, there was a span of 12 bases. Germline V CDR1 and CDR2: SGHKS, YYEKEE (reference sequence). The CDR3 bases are TGTGCCAGCAGCTTGGTCGCCAGGAGAGAAGAGACCCAGTACTTC. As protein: CASSLVARREETQYF.

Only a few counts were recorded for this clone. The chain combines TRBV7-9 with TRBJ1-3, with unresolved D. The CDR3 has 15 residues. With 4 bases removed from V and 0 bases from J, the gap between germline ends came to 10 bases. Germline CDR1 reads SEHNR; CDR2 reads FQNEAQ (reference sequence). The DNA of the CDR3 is TGTGCCAGCAGCTCGGGCCTCCACTCTGGAAACACCATATATTTT. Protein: CASSSGLHSGNTIYF. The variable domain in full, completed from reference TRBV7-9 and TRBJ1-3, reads DTGVSQNPRHKITKRGQNVTFRCDPISEHNRLYWYRQTLGQGPEFLTYFQNEAQLEKSRLLSDRFSAERPKGSFSTLEIQRTEQGDSAMYLCASSSGLHSGNTIYFGEGSWLTVV.